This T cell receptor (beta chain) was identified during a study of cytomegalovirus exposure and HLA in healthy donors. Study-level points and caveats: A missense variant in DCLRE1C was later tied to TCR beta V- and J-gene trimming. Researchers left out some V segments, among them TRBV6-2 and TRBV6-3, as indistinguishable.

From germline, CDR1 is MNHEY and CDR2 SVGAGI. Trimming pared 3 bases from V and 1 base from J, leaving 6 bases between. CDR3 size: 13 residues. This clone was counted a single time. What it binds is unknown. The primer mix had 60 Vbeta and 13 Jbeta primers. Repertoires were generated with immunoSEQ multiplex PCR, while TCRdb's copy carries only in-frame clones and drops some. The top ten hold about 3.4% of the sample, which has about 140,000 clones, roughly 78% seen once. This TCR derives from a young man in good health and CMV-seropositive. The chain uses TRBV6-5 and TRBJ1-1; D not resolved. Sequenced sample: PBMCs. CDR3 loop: CASSYGRNTEAFF. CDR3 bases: TGTGCCAGCAGTTATGGCAGGAACACTGAAGCTTTCTTT.